The source of this T cell receptor (beta chain) is a study of blood T cell repertoires in COVID-19. Clones were sequenced by immunoSEQ multiplex PCR, and TCRdb holds only the in-frame ones, with some missing. Of some 140,000 clones in the sample, around 78% were seen once. This clone was seen once. The germline CDR1 and CDR2 sequences are SNHLY and FYNNEI. V was clipped by 4 bases and J by 6 bases; unmatched bases: 5. This CDR3 has 13 amino acids. The receptor comes from a human donor in a cohort sampled during active COVID-19. This sequence joins TRBV2 and TRBJ1-2; 7 bases fit TRBD1. Sequencing was done on a sample of peripheral blood. The CDR3 sequence is CASSARGHDGYTF. The CDR3 bases are TGTGCCAGCAGTGCAAGGGGGCATGATGGCTACACCTTC. The variable domain in full, with the rest retrieved from reference TRBV2 and TRBJ1-2, is EPEVTQTPSHQVTQMGQEVILRCVPISNHLYFYWYRQILGQKVEFLVSFYNNEISEKSEIFDDQFSVERPDGSNFTLKIRSTKLEDSAMYFCASSARGHDGYTFGSGTRLTVV.